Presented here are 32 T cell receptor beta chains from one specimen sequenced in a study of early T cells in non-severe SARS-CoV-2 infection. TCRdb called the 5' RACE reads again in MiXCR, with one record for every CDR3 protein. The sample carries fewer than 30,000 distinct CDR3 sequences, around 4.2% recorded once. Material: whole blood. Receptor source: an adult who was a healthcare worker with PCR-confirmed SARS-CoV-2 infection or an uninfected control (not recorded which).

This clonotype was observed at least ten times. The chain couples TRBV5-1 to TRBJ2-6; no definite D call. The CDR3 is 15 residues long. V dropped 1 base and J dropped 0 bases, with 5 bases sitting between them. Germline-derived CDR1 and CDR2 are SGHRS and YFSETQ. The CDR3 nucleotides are TGCGCCAGCAGCTTGATCAGCTCTGGGGCCAACGTCCTGACTTTC. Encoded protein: CASSLISSGANVLTF.

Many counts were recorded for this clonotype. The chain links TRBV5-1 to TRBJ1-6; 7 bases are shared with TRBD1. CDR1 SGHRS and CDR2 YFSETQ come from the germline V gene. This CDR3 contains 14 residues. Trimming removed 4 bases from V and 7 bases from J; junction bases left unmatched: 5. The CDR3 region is CASSRDRVNSPLHF. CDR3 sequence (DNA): TGCGCCAGCAGCCGTGACAGGGTGAATTCACCCCTCCACTTT.

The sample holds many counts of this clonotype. The CDR3 DNA is TGTGCCAGCTCCCTACAGGGAAACTCCTACGAGCAGTACTTC. As protein: CASSLQGNSYEQYF. J is TRBJ2-7 and V is TRBV18, with D maybe TRBD1 (6 bases). CDR1 and CDR2 (germline): KGHSH, LQKENI. CDR3 size: 14 residues. V shed 6 bases and J shed 0 bases, with 12 bases lying between them. The whole variable domain, filled in from reference TRBV18 and TRBJ2-7, reads NAGVMQNPRHLVRRRGQEARLRCSPMKGHSHVYWYRQLPEEGLKFMVYLQKENIIDESGMPKERFSAEFPKEGPSILRIQQVVRGDSAAYFCASSLQGNSYEQYFGPGTRLTVT.

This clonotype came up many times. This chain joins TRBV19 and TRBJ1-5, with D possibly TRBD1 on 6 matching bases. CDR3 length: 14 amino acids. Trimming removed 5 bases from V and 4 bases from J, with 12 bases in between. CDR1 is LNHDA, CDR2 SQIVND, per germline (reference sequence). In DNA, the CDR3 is TGTGCCAGTAGTCCGCAACAGGGTAATCAGCCCCAGCATTTT. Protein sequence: CASSPQQGNQPQHF.

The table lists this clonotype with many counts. The CDR3 bases are TGTGCCAGCAGCCCGAGGGGGGGGCGGGCAGATACGCAGTATTTT. Amino acids: CASSPRGGRADTQYF. This sequence joins TRBV7-6 and TRBJ2-3, with D perhaps TRBD2 (7 bases). The germline V gene has CDR1 SGHVS and CDR2 FNYEAQ. CDR3 length equals 15 residues. Trimming removed 5 bases at V and 4 bases at J, with 16 bases between.

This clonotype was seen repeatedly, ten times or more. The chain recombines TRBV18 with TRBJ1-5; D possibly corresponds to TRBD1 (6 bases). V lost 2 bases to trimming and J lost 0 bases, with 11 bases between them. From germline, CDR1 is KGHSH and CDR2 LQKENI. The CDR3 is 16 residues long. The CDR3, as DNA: TGTGCCAGCTCACCATCCACAGGGAATAGCAATCAGCCCCAGCATTTT. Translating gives CASSPSTGNSNQPQHF.

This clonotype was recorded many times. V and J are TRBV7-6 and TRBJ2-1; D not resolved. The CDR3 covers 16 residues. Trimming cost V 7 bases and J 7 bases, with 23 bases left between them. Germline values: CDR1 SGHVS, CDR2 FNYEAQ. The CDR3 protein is CASTPGQAFTPNEQFF. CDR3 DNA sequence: TGTGCCAGCACCCCCGGTCAGGCTTTCACCCCTAATGAGCAGTTCTTC.

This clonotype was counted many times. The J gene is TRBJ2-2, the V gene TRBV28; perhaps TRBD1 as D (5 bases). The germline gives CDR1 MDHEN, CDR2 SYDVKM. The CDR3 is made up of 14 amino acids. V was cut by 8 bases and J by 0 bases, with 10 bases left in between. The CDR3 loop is CASAMTANTGELFF. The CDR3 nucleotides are TGTGCCAGCGCTATGACAGCGAACACCGGGGAGCTGTTTTTT.

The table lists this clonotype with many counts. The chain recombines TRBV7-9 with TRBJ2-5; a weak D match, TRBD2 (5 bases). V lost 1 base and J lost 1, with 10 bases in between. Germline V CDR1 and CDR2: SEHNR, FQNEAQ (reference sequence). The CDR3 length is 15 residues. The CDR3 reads CASSLGAGVQETQYF. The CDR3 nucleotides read TGTGCCAGCAGCTTAGGGGCCGGGGTCCAAGAGACCCAGTACTTC. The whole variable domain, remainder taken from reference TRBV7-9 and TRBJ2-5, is DTGVSQNPRHKITKRGQNVTFRCDPISEHNRLYWYRQTLGQGPEFLTYFQNEAQLEKSRLLSDRFSAERPKGSFSTLEIQRTEQGDSAMYLCASSLGAGVQETQYFGPGTRLLVL.

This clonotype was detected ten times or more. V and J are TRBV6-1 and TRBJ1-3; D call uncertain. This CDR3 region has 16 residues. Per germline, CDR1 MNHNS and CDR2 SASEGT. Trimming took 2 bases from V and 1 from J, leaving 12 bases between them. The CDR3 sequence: CASSERVKISGNTIYF. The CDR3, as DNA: TGTGCCAGCAGTGAAAGGGTGAAGATATCTGGAAACACCATATATTTT.

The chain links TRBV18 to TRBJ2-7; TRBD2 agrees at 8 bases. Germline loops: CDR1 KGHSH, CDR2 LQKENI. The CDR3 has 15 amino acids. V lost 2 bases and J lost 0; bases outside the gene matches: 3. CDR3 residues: CASSPWAGGSYEQYF. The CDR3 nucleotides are TGTGCCAGCTCACCATGGGCGGGGGGCTCCTACGAGCAGTACTTC.

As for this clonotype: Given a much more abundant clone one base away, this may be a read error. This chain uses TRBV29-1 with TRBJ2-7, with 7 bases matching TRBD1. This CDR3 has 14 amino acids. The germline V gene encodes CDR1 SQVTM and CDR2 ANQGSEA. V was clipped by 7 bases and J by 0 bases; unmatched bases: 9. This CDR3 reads CSAETGSSSYEQYF. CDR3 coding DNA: TGCAGCGCTGAGACAGGGTCGAGCTCCTACGAGCAGTACTTC.

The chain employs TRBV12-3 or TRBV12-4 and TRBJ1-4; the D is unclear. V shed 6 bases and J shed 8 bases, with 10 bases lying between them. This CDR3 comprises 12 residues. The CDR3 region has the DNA TGTGCCAGCAGGACGGCCCCCGAAAAACTGTTTTTT. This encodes CASRTAPEKLFF.

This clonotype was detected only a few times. The CDR3 DNA sequence: TGTGCCAGCCGCCCAGGGGGGGCGGGTCAGCCCCAGCATTTT. Translated, it gives CASRPGGAGQPQHF. The chain is built from TRBV12-3 or TRBV12-4 and TRBJ1-5; 7 bases are shared with TRBD1. The CDR3 contains 14 residues. The ends lost 8 bases at V and 6 bases at J; junction bases unmatched: 10.

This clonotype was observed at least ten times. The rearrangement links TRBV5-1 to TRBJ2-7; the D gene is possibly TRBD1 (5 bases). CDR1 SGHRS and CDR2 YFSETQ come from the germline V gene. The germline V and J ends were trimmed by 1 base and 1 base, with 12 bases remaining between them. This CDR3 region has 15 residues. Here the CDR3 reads CASSLRGSLSYEQYF. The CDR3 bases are TGCGCCAGCAGCTTGAGGGGATCGTTATCCTACGAGCAGTACTTC.

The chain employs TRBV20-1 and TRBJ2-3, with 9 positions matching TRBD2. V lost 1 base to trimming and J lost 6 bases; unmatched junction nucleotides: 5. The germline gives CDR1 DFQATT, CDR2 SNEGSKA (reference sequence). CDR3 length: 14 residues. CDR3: CSARVPAGGDTQYF. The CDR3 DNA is TGCAGTGCTAGAGTTCCAGCGGGGGGCGATACGCAGTATTTT.

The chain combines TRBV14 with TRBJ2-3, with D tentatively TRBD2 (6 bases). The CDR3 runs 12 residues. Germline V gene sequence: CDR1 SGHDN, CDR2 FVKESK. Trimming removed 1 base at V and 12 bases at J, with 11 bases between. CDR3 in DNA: TGTGCCAGCAGCCAAGGCAGGAGGGGACAGTATTTT. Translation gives CASSQGRRGQYF.

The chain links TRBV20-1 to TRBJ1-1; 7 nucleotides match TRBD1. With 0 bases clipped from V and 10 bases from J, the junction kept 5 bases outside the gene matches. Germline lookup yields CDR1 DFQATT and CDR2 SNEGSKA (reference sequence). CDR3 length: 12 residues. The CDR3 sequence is CSARDGQAGAFF. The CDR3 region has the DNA TGCAGTGCTAGAGACGGACAGGCCGGAGCTTTCTTT.

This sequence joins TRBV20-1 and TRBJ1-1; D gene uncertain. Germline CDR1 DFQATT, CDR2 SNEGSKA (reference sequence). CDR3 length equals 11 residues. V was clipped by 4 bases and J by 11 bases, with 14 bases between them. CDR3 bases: TGCAGTGCTAAGAAAAGGAGCGGGGCTTTCTTT. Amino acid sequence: CSAKKRSGAFF.

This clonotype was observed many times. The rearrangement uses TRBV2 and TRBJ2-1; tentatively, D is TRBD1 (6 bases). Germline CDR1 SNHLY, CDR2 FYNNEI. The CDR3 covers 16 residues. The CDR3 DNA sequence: TGTGCAAACCTGAATACAGGGATGGCCCTCTACAATGAGCAGTTCTTC. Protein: CANLNTGMALYNEQFF.

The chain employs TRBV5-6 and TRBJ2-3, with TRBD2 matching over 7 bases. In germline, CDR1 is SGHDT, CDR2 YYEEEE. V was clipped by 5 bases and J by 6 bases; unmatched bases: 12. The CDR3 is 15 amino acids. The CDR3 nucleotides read TGTGCCAGCAGACAACCGCCGGGACTAAGTGATACGCAGTATTTT. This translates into CASRQPPGLSDTQYF. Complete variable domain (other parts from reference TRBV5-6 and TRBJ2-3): DAGVTQSPTHLIKTRGQQVTLRCSPKSGHDTVSWYQQALGQGPQFIFQYYEEEERQRGNFPDRFSGHQFPNYSSELNVNALLLGDSALYLCASRQPPGLSDTQYFGPGTRLTVL.

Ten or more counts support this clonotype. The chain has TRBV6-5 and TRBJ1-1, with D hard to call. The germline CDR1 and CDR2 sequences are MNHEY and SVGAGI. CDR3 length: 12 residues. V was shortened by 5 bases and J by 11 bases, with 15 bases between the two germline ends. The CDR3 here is CASSRTTGEAFF. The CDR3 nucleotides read TGTGCCAGCAGTCGAACAACGGGTGAGGCTTTCTTT.

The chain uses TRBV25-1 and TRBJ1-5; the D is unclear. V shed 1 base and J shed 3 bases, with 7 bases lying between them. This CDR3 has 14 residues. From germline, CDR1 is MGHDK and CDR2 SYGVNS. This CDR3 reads CASSELVNNQPQHF. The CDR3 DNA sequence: TGTGCCAGCAGTGAATTGGTAAACAATCAGCCCCAGCATTTT. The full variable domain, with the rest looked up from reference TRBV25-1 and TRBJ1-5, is EADIYQTPRYLVIGTGKKITLECSQTMGHDKMYWYQQDPGMELHLIHYSYGVNSTEKGDLSSESTVSRIRTEHFPLTLESARPSHTSQYLCASSELVNNQPQHFGDGTRLSIL.

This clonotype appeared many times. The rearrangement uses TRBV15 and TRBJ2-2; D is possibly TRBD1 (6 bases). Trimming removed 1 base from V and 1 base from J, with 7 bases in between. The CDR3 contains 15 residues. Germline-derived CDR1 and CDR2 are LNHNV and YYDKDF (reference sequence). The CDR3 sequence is CATSRGTVNTGELFF. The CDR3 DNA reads TGTGCCACCAGCAGAGGGACAGTGAACACCGGGGAGCTGTTTTTT.

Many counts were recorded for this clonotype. In DNA form, the CDR3 reads TGTGCCAGCAGTGGACAGCCATATTCACCCCTCCACTTT. Translated: CASSGQPYSPLHF. This chain uses TRBV27 with TRBJ1-6; tentative D call: TRBD1 (6 bases). The CDR3 totals 13 residues. Between the trimmed V and J ends, which lost 5 bases and 8 bases, there was a span of 10 bases. Germline V CDR1 and CDR2: MNHEY, SMNVEV (reference sequence).

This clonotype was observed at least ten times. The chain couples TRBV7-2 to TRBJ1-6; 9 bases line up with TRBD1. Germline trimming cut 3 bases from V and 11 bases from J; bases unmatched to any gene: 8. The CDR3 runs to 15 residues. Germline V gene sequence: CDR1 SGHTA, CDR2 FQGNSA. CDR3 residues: CASSFRDRERAPLHF. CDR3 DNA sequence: TGTGCCAGCAGCTTTCGGGACAGGGAAAGGGCACCCCTCCACTTT.

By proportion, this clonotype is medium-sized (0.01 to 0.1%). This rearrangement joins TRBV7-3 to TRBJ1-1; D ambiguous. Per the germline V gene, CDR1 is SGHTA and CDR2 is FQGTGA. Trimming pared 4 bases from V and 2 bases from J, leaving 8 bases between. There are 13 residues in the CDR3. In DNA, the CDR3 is TGTGCCAGCAGCTCTCTAGTAAACACTGAAGCTTTCTTT. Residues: CASSSLVNTEAFF.

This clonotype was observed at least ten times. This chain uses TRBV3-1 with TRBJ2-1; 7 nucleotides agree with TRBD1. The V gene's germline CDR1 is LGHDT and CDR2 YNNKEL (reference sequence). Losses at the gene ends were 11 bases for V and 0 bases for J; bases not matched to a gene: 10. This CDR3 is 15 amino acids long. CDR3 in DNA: TGTGCCGTTACGAGGGGGCCCAGCTCCTACAATGAGCAGTTCTTC. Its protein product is CAVTRGPSSYNEQFF.

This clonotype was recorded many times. CDR3 protein: CASSFLSGRFRDTQYF. The CDR3 coding sequence is TGTGCCAGCAGCTTTTTGAGCGGGAGGTTCCGGGATACGCAGTATTTT. The V call is TRBV7-2, the J call TRBJ2-3, with 9 bases aligning to TRBD2. After removal of 3 bases from V and 6 bases from J, the junction contained 10 bases not matched to a gene. Per the germline V gene, CDR1 is SGHTA and CDR2 is FQGNSA. The CDR3 is 16 residues long. Supplemented by reference TRBV7-2 and TRBJ2-3, the full variable domain reads GAGVSQSPSNKVTEKGKDVELRCDPISGHTALYWYRQSLGQGLEFLIYFQGNSAPDKSGLPSDRFSAERTGGSVSTLTIQRTQQEDSAVYLCASSFLSGRFRDTQYFGPGTRLTVL.

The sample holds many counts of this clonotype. The CDR3 DNA reads as TGTGCCAGCAGTTCCGGGATTTTGGGTGCCGGGGAGCTGTTTTTT. Translating gives CASSSGILGAGELFF. V usage is TRBV12-3 or TRBV12-4 and J usage is TRBJ2-2; tentatively, D is TRBD2 (5 bases). With 4 bases removed from V and 6 bases from J, the gap between germline ends came to 15 bases. This CDR3 comprises 15 residues.

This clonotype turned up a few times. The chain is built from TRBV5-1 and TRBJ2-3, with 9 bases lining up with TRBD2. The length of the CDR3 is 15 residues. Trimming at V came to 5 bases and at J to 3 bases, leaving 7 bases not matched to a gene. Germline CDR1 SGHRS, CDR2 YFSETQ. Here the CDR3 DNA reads TGCGCCAGCAGTCATAGCGGGAGTCTTACAGATACGCAGTATTTT. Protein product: CASSHSGSLTDTQYF.

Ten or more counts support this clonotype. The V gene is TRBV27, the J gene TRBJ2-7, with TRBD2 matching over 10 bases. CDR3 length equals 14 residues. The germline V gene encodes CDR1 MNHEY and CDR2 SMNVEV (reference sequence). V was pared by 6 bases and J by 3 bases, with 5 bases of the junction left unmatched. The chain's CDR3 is CASSPSGSIYEQYF. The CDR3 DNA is TGTGCCAGCAGCCCTAGCGGGAGTATCTACGAGCAGTACTTC.